Following are 14 T cell receptor beta chains from one sample sequenced in a study of T cells and Merkel cell carcinoma outcomes. The protocol was immunoSEQ multiplex PCR, while the TCRdb copy is restricted to in-frame clones and leaves out a portion. The repertoire consists of around 15,000 clones, with around 81% occurring once and the leading ten covering 9%. Sequencing input: tumor tissue from Merkel cell carcinoma. The source is a human donor with Merkel cell carcinoma.

The chain couples TRBV7-9 to TRBJ2-5; the D is unclear. The V end was cut by 5 bases, the J end by 5 bases, with 12 bases between. Germline CDR1 SEHNR, CDR2 FQNEAQ (reference sequence). This CDR3 region has 13 residues. CDR3 DNA: TGTGCCAGCAGCGCGCTCCTTGGGGAGACCCAGTACTTC. Translating gives CASSALLGETQYF.

This clone was detected only a few times. This chain links TRBV30 with TRBJ2-7; D perhaps matches TRBD2 (6 bases). Between the trimmed V and J ends, which lost 4 bases and 7 bases, there was a span of 11 bases. There are 11 residues in the CDR3. Germline V CDR1 and CDR2: GTSNPN, SVGIG (reference sequence). The CDR3 DNA sequence: TGTGCCTGGAATAAGGGAGGTGAGCAGTACTTC. It codes for CAWNKGGEQYF.

The V call is TRBV19, the J call TRBJ2-3; 7 bases are a match to TRBD1. This CDR3 has 16 amino acids. The junction had 8 bases not matched to a gene; V was cut back by 4 bases and J by 1 base. Per the germline V gene, CDR1 is LNHDA and CDR2 is SQIVND (reference sequence). In DNA form, the CDR3 reads TGTGCCAGTAGTAGGATGGACAGGTCTGGCACAGATACGCAGTATTTT. Encoded protein: CASSRMDRSGTDTQYF.

The chain recombines TRBV30 with TRBJ1-3, with D possibly being TRBD1 (6 bases). The CDR3 covers 17 residues. In germline, CDR1 is GTSNPN, CDR2 SVGIG (reference sequence). V was trimmed by 3 bases and J by 3 bases, leaving 21 bases between them. CDR3 sequence: CAWSAVVGGANGNTIYF. CDR3 DNA sequence: TGTGCCTGGAGCGCCGTCGTCGGGGGGGCAAATGGAAACACCATATATTTT.

The rearrangement links TRBV14 to TRBJ1-1; D is perhaps TRBD1 (5 bases). Germline CDR1 SGHDN, CDR2 FVKESK. This CDR3 is built from 16 residues. Trimming cost V 3 bases and J 0 bases, with 14 bases left between them. The CDR3 nucleotides read TGTGCCAGCAGCCAGGGTCTCGGGGCAATGAACACTGAAGCTTTCTTT. The encoded protein is CASSQGLGAMNTEAFF.

This clone was seen more than once but under ten times. The chain joins TRBV7-6 to TRBJ2-7, with TRBD2 matching 8 bases. CDR3 length equals 17 residues. Germline CDR1 and CDR2: SGHVS and FNYEAQ. J lost 1 base, V lost 0 bases, and 8 bases had no gene match. CDR3 in amino acids: CASSLASPSGYSYEQYF. CDR3 DNA: TGTGCCAGCAGCTTAGCGTCTCCTAGCGGGTATTCCTACGAGCAGTACTTC.

For this clone: Other DNA variants within this sample encode the same CDR3. The V gene is TRBV5-1, the J gene TRBJ2-5; unclear D gene. The CDR3 has 16 amino acids. Germline V gene data show CDR1 as SGHRS and CDR2 as YFSETQ. Trimming removed 3 bases at V and 4 bases at J, with 19 bases between. CDR3 protein: CASSSQRLDFGETQYF. The CDR3 nucleotides read TGCGCCAGCAGCTCCCAACGCCTCGATTTCGGAGAGACCCAGTACTTC.

This clone was observed a single time. The rearrangement joins TRBV30 to TRBJ2-7; D uncertain. Germline V gene lookup returns CDR1 GTSNPN and CDR2 SVGIG (reference sequence). Trimming shortened V by 3 bases and J by 2 bases, and 5 bases separated the two germline ends. There are 11 residues in the CDR3. CDR3: CAWSLTYEQYF. In DNA, the CDR3 is TGTGCCTGGAGCCTTACCTACGAGCAGTACTTC.

V usage is TRBV19 and J usage is TRBJ1-6; no definite D call. V was pared by 1 base and J by 8 bases, with 6 bases between. The length of the CDR3 is 13 residues. Germline CDR1 LNHDA, CDR2 SQIVND (reference sequence). The CDR3 is CASSIGADSPLHF. CDR3 sequence (DNA): TGTGCCAGTAGTATAGGGGCAGATTCACCCCTCCACTTT.

The genes are TRBV7-6 and TRBJ1-2, with D unclear. CDR3 length: 13 amino acids. Germline lookup yields CDR1 SGHVS and CDR2 FNYEAQ. The ends were cut back, 1 base at V and 4 bases at J, with 7 bases in the middle. CDR3 in DNA: TGTGCCAGCAGCTTAGAGCGGGGCTATGGCTACACCTTC. This encodes CASSLERGYGYTF.

CDR3 nucleotide sequence: TGTGCCACCCAGACAGGGGGTACAGATACGCAGTATTTT. This codes for CATQTGGTDTQYF. The chain has TRBV5-4 and TRBJ2-3, with TRBD1 matching over 9 bases. Germline-derived CDR1 and CDR2 are SGHNT and YYREEE (reference sequence). The CDR3 spans 13 residues. V shed 9 bases, J shed 3 bases, and the junction held 5 bases outside the gene matches.

The chain is built from TRBV30 and TRBJ1-2, with unresolved D. Germline CDR1 is GTSNPN and CDR2 is SVGIG (reference sequence). This CDR3 has 14 amino acids. V lost 0 bases to trimming and J lost 2 bases, with 10 bases between them. The CDR3 region is CAWSVASQNYGYTF. The CDR3, as DNA: TGTGCCTGGAGTGTTGCCAGTCAGAACTATGGCTACACCTTC.

The rearrangement joins TRBV15 to TRBJ1-1; 7 positions match TRBD1. The CDR3 has 12 residues. V lost 8 bases and J lost 5; bases outside the gene matches: 5. Germline V gives CDR1 LNHNV, CDR2 YYDKDF (reference sequence). The CDR3 DNA follows: TGTGCCACCGGACAGGCGGGAACTGAAGCTTTCTTT. Its translation: CATGQAGTEAFF.

This chain connects TRBV19 to TRBJ2-2; TRBD2 matches 8 bases. With 5 bases clipped from V and 2 bases from J, the junction kept 1 base outside the gene matches. The CDR3 extends over 14 amino acids. Per germline, CDR1 LNHDA and CDR2 SQIVND (reference sequence). CDR3 amino acids: CASSGLANTGELFF. The CDR3 DNA sequence: TGTGCCAGTAGTGGACTAGCTAACACCGGGGAGCTGTTTTTT. Filled out from reference TRBV19 and TRBJ2-2, the complete variable domain reads DGGITQSPKYLFRKEGQNVTLSCEQNLNHDAMYWYRQDPGQGLRLIYYSQIVNDFQKGDIAEGYSVSREKKESFPLTVTSAQKNPTAFYLCASSGLANTGELFFGEGSRLTVL.